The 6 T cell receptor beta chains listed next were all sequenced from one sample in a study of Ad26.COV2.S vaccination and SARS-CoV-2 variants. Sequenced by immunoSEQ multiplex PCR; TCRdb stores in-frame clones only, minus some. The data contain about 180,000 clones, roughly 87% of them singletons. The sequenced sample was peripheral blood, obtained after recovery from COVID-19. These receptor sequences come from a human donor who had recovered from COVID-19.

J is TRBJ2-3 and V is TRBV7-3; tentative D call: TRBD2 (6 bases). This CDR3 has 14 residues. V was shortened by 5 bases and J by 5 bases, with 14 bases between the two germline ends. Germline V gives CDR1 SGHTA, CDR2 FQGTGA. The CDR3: CASSPGRAEDTQYF. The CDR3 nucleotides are TGTGCCAGCAGCCCCGGGAGAGCCGAAGATACGCAGTATTTT.

The CDR3, as DNA: TGTGCCAGCAGTCTAAAAGATACGCAGTATTTT. Residues: CASSLKDTQYF. The gene calls are TRBV2 and TRBJ2-3; no clear D. The CDR3 runs to 11 residues. In germline, CDR1 is SNHLY, CDR2 FYNNEI. V lost 5 bases, J lost 5 bases, and 5 bases lay in between.

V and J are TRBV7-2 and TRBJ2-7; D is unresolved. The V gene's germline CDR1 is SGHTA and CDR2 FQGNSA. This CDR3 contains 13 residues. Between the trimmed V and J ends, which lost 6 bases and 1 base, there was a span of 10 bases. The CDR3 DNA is TGTGCCAGCAGGGTTGTTGGGTCCTACGAGCAGTACTTC. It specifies CASRVVGSYEQYF.

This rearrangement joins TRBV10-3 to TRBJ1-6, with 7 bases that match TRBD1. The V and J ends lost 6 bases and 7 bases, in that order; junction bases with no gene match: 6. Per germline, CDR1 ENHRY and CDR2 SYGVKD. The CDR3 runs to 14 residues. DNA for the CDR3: TGTGCCATCAGGGAGGGACAGCAAAATTCACCCCTCCACTTT. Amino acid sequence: CAIREGQQNSPLHF.

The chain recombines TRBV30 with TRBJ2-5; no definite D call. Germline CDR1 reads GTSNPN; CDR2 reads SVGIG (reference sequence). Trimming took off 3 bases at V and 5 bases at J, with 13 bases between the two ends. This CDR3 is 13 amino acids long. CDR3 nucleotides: TGTGCCTGGAGCGGTGGAGTCATGGAGACCCAGTACTTC. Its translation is CAWSGGVMETQYF.

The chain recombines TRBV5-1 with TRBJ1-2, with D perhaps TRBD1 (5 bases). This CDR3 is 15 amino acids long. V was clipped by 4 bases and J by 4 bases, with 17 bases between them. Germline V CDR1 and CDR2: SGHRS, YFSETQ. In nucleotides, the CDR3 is TGCGCCAGCAGCCCTACCGGCAGGGCGGGCTATGGCTACACCTTC. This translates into CASSPTGRAGYGYTF.